The 17 T cell receptor beta chains listed next were all sequenced from one sample in a study of T cell changes during pregnancy in multiple sclerosis. Sequencing used immunoSEQ multiplex PCR; TCRdb keeps in-frame clones, though not all of them. The top ten clones hold 1.5% to 2% of a sample with tens of thousands of clones, roughly 92% of them seen once. Sequencing used peripheral blood, obtained in the first trimester of pregnancy. The receptors shown here come from a female donor in good health, enrolled as a control in a pregnancy study.

The gene calls are TRBV7-8 and TRBJ2-1; possibly TRBD1 for D (5 bases). Trimming took off 5 bases at V and 4 bases at J, with 12 bases between the two ends. The CDR3 totals 14 residues. The V gene's germline CDR1 is SGHVS and CDR2 FQNEAQ. Here the CDR3 DNA reads TGTGCCAGCAGCCCAAGGGGCGAGTACAATGAGCAGTTCTTC. Amino acid sequence: CASSPRGEYNEQFF. Based on the CDR3 plus reference TRBV7-8 and TRBJ2-1, the full variable domain is GAGVSQSPRYKVAKRGQDVALRCDPISGHVSLFWYQQALGQGPEFLTYFQNEAQLDKSGLPSDRFFAERPEGSVSTLKIQRTQQEDSAVYLCASSPRGEYNEQFFGPGTRLTVL.

CDR3 amino acids: CSARDRGGAFF. The CDR3 DNA is TGCAGTGCTAGAGATCGAGGAGGAGCTTTCTTT. This chain connects TRBV20-1 to TRBJ1-1; D is ambiguous. CDR3 size: 11 residues. The ends were cut back, 0 bases at V and 10 bases at J, with 9 bases in the middle. Germline CDR1 is DFQATT and CDR2 is SNEGSKA (reference sequence).

V and J are TRBV5-4 and TRBJ2-1, with TRBD2 identical over 9 bases. This CDR3 has 16 amino acids. CDR1 is SGHNT and CDR2 is YYREEE in the germline V gene (reference sequence). The V gene end was trimmed by 0 bases and the J gene end by 7 bases; junction bases not matched to a gene: 8. CDR3: CASSLEGGRAKNEQFF. The CDR3 nucleotides are TGTGCCAGCAGCTTGGAAGGCGGGAGGGCGAAAAATGAGCAGTTCTTC.

The rearrangement joins TRBV7-2 to TRBJ2-7; TRBD2 might be the D (5 bases). Trimming took off 3 bases at V and 6 bases at J, with 18 bases between the two ends. The CDR3 totals 15 residues. From germline, CDR1 is SGHTA and CDR2 FQGNSA. CDR3 in DNA: TGTGCCAGCAGCTTGGGTATGAGGGCAATCGCCGAGCAGTACTTC. Amino acid sequence: CASSLGMRAIAEQYF.

V usage is TRBV30 and J usage is TRBJ1-1; D uncertain. Germline V lookup: CDR1 GTSNPN, CDR2 SVGIG (reference sequence). The CDR3 contains 13 residues. Trimming cost V 1 base and J 2 bases, with 8 bases left between them. In nucleotides, the CDR3 is TGTGCCTGGAGTGCAGACATTAACACTGAAGCTTTCTTT. Translation: CAWSADINTEAFF.

This CDR3 is CASSFGTSGEETQYF. The CDR3 coding sequence is TGCGCCAGCAGCTTCGGGACTAGCGGCGAAGAGACCCAGTACTTC. The J gene is TRBJ2-5, the V gene TRBV5-1; 11 bases line up with TRBD2. The ends lost 2 bases at V and 3 bases at J; junction bases unmatched: 3. The CDR3 spans 15 residues. From germline, CDR1 is SGHRS and CDR2 YFSETQ.

The chain recombines TRBV27 with TRBJ2-1; weak D call: TRBD2 (7 bases). CDR1 is MNHEY, CDR2 SMNVEV, per germline (reference sequence). CDR3 length equals 15 residues. Trimming cost V 5 bases and J 6 bases, with 17 bases left between them. CDR3: CASSLRGAPGNEQFF. The DNA of the CDR3 is TGTGCCAGCAGTCTCCGGGGGGCACCGGGCAATGAGCAGTTCTTC.

This chain links TRBV2 with TRBJ2-5, with 7 bases identical to TRBD1. The junction had 4 bases not matched to a gene; V was cut back by 6 bases and J by 3 bases. Looked up from germline, CDR1 is SNHLY and CDR2 is FYNNEI. The CDR3 is 13 amino acids. The CDR3 sequence is CASSPGQEETQYF. DNA of the CDR3: TGTGCCAGCAGCCCTGGACAGGAAGAGACCCAGTACTTC.

This chain joins TRBV11-2 and TRBJ2-7; 10 bases fit TRBD2. Germline V gene data show CDR1 as SGHAT and CDR2 as FQNNGV. The CDR3 contains 16 residues. With 4 bases clipped from V and 3 bases from J, the junction kept 9 bases outside the gene matches. The CDR3 spells CASSSLRTSGFYEQYF. In nucleotides, the CDR3 is TGTGCCAGCAGCTCATTACGGACTAGCGGATTCTACGAGCAGTACTTC.

The chain employs TRBV28 and TRBJ2-1; possibly TRBD2 for D (6 bases). The V and J ends lost 3 bases and 8 bases respectively, with 17 bases between them. Germline V gene data show CDR1 as MDHEN and CDR2 as SYDVKM. The CDR3 loop spans 15 amino acids. The CDR3 is CASSLGTLLADEQFF. The CDR3 DNA sequence: TGTGCCAGCAGTTTGGGGACCCTACTAGCCGATGAGCAGTTCTTC.

The chain employs TRBV19 and TRBJ2-1; 7 positions match TRBD2. Germline CDR1 reads LNHDA; CDR2 reads SQIVND (reference sequence). The trim removed 2 bases at V and 0 bases at J, leaving 4 bases unmatched. The CDR3 length is 16 residues. CDR3 amino acids: CASSISAGLSYNEQFF. CDR3 coding DNA: TGTGCCAGTAGTATATCAGCGGGGCTCTCCTACAATGAGCAGTTCTTC. Filled out from reference TRBV19 and TRBJ2-1, the complete variable domain reads DGGITQSPKYLFRKEGQNVTLSCEQNLNHDAMYWYRQDPGQGLRLIYYSQIVNDFQKGDIAEGYSVSREKKESFPLTVTSAQKNPTAFYLCASSISAGLSYNEQFFGPGTRLTVL.

This clone was detected a few times. The chain recombines TRBV5-1 with TRBJ2-2; 10 nucleotides line up with TRBD2. V dropped 0 bases and J dropped 4; count of bases not matched to a gene: 0. Germline CDR1 and CDR2: SGHRS and YFSETQ. The CDR3 has 15 residues. CDR3 region: CASSLASGSTGELFF. The CDR3 DNA reads as TGCGCCAGCAGCTTGGCTAGCGGGAGCACCGGGGAGCTGTTTTTT.

V gene TRBV7-9 combines with J gene TRBJ1-5; 10 nucleotides line up with TRBD1. The junction had 8 bases not matched to a gene; V was cut back by 4 bases and J by 5 bases. This CDR3 is built from 16 residues. Germline V gene sequence: CDR1 SEHNR, CDR2 FQNEAQ (reference sequence). The CDR3 region has the DNA TGTGCCAGCAGCTGGCCCGGGACAGGGGATGATCAGCCCCAGCATTTT. It yields the protein CASSWPGTGDDQPQHF.

V usage is TRBV2 and J usage is TRBJ1-1; TRBD1 matches 8 bases. The V and J ends lost 5 bases and 2 bases, in that order; junction bases with no gene match: 7. From germline, CDR1 is SNHLY and CDR2 FYNNEI. This CDR3 region has 15 residues. As DNA, the CDR3 is TGTGCCAGCAGTCTACCACAGGGGGTAAACACTGAAGCTTTCTTT. Protein sequence: CASSLPQGVNTEAFF.

This chain connects TRBV7-2 to TRBJ2-3; 10 nucleotides line up with TRBD2. The germline gives CDR1 SGHTA, CDR2 FQGNSA. Losses at the gene ends were 6 bases for V and 2 bases for J; bases not matched to a gene: 5. The CDR3 is 15 amino acids. This CDR3 is CASSRTSGYTDTQYF. CDR3 bases: TGTGCCAGCAGTCGGACTAGCGGCTACACAGATACGCAGTATTTT.

V gene TRBV28 combines with J gene TRBJ2-3; tentative D call: TRBD1 (5 bases). The CDR3 is made up of 13 amino acids. V lost 5 bases and J lost 7, with 13 bases in between. Germline V gene sequence: CDR1 MDHEN, CDR2 SYDVKM. CDR3 nucleotides: TGTGCCAGCAGTCGAGACACAGGCTATACGCAGTATTTT. Translation gives CASSRDTGYTQYF. Full variable domain (rest looked up from reference TRBV28 and TRBJ2-3): DVKVTQSSRYLVKRTGEKVFLECVQDMDHENMFWYRQDPGLGLRLIYFSYDVKMKEKGDIPEGYSVSREKKERFSLILESASTNQTSMYLCASSRDTGYTQYFGPGTRLTVL.

This clone was seen once. The gene calls are TRBV28 and TRBJ2-5; 7 bases agree with TRBD1. The length of the CDR3 is 13 residues. J gave up 4 bases and V 6 bases, and 5 bases lay outside the gene matches. The germline CDR1 and CDR2 sequences are MDHEN and SYDVKM. In DNA, the CDR3 is TGTGCCAGCAGGATGACAGGGCTAGAGACCCAGTACTTC. This translates into CASRMTGLETQYF.